These T cell receptor beta chains were read from a single sample in a study of blood T cell repertoires in COVID-19. Libraries were prepared by immunoSEQ multiplex PCR; TCRdb keeps only in-frame clonotypes and omits some of them. The repertoire holds 270,000 or so clones, with about 88% as singletons. The sequencing input was peripheral blood. These receptors came from a human donor with COVID-19, enrolled during active disease. The donor label of this sample is uncertain. CDR3s include the opening cysteine and the closing phenylalanine or tryptophan. D genes are given only for firm matches. Expanded clones are given a class, and other clones once, few, many or no size at all.

clone_size	v_call	d_call	j_call	cdr3_nt	cdr3_aa
.	TRBV6-2/TRBV6-3	TRBD1	TRBJ1-1	TGTGCCAGCAGTAAGACAGGGGGCTGGGACACTGAAGCTTTCTTT	CASSKTGGWDTEAFF
many	TRBV6-4	.	TRBJ2-3	TGTGCCAGCAGTGGACAGGCTCACACAGATACGCAGTATTTT	CASSGQAHTDTQYF
.	TRBV10-3	TRBD1	TRBJ2-7	TGTGCCATCAGGAGGGACAGGGCCGGGGAGCAGTACTTC	CAIRRDRAGEQYF
.	TRBV5-6	TRBD2	TRBJ2-3	TGTGCCAGCAGCTCCCGGGCCTACTTCGGGGGGGTTCCGGATACGCAGTATTTT	CASSSRAYFGGVPDTQYF
.	TRBV9	.	TRBJ2-5	TGTGCCAGCAGCCCTAGAGCGCTACTGGTGAGTTTGGAGACCCAGTACTTC	CASSPRALLVSLETQYF
.	TRBV29-1	.	TRBJ1-2	TGCAGCGTCCGGAGTTGGTCCGTAGGGGGGGCCGGTGGCTACACCTTC	CSVRSWSVGGAGGYTF
.	TRBV10-3	.	TRBJ2-5	TGTGCCATCAGTGAATCCGGACTCATAGAGACCCAGTACTTC	CAISESGLIETQYF
.	TRBV28	TRBD1	TRBJ2-1	TGTGCCACTGCGGGGACAGGGTTGTTGAGTGAGCAGTTCTTC	CATAGTGLLSEQFF
.	TRBV7-2	.	TRBJ2-3	TGTGCCAGCAGCCCAGGGTTTAGAACAGATACGCAGTATTTT	CASSPGFRTDTQYF
.	TRBV7-9	.	TRBJ2-7	TGTGCCAGCAGCTGGGCAGGGGTCGAGCAGTACTTC	CASSWAGVEQYF
.	TRBV19	.	TRBJ1-1	TGTGCCAGTAGTGCGTGGGGGGGCAGTAGTGAAGCTTTCTTT	CASSAWGGSSEAFF
.	TRBV6-6	.	TRBJ1-1	TGTGCCAGCGGGCGGGGAGTCAACACTGAAGCTTTCTTT	CASGRGVNTEAFF
.	TRBV6-5	TRBD1	TRBJ1-3	TGTGCCAGCAGTAGACAGGGCTCTGGAAACACCATATATTTT	CASSRQGSGNTIYF
.	TRBV27	TRBD2	TRBJ2-1	TGTGCCAGCAGTTCGGGGGGAAAGCAGTTCTTC	CASSSGGKQFF
.	TRBV15	TRBD1	TRBJ1-1	TGTGCCACCAGCAGAGGACCGGACCAGGGGGTCACTGAAGCTTTCTTT	CATSRGPDQGVTEAFF
.	TRBV5-1	TRBD1	TRBJ1-2	TGCGCCAGCAGCTCGACAGGGATCGATGGCTACACCTTC	CASSSTGIDGYTF
.	TRBV7-9	.	TRBJ2-7	TGTGCCAGCAGCCCGGGTGGGTTCCAGCCGTCCTACGAGCAGTACTTC	CASSPGGFQPSYEQYF
.	TRBV7-2	.	TRBJ1-3	TGTGCCAGCAGCTTTCAATCTGGAAACACCATATATTTT	CASSFQSGNTIYF
.	TRBV28	.	TRBJ1-4	TGTGCCAGCAGTCCCCCGCTAGATAATGAAAAACTGTTTTTT	CASSPPLDNEKLFF
.	TRBV9	.	TRBJ1-1	TGTGCCAGCAGCCACTACAGGGAAGGAGGAATGGACACTGAAGCTTTCTTT	CASSHYREGGMDTEAFF
.	TRBV7-9	TRBD2	TRBJ2-1	TGTGCCAGCAGCTTAACGGGACTAGCGGACAATGAGCAGTTCTTC	CASSLTGLADNEQFF
.	TRBV7-9	.	TRBJ2-2	TGTGCCAGCAGCTTAGTGTCTACCGGGGAGCTGTTTTTT	CASSLVSTGELFF
.	TRBV7-2	.	TRBJ2-2	TGTGCCAGCAGTAAACAGGGTACCGGGGAGCTGTTTTTT	CASSKQGTGELFF
.	TRBV7-9	.	TRBJ1-6	TGTGCCAGCAGCTTAATATCTTCACCCCTCCACTTT	CASSLISSPLHF
.	TRBV9	TRBD2	TRBJ2-3	TGTGCCAGCAGCGCCGTAACTAGCGGCCCCGGGAATACGCAGTATTTT	CASSAVTSGPGNTQYF
once	TRBV7-2	TRBD2	TRBJ2-5	TGTGCCAGCAGCTTAAGGACTAGCGCAGAGACCCAGTACTTC	CASSLRTSAETQYF
.	TRBV5-5	TRBD2	TRBJ2-3	TGTGCCAGCAGAGCAAAACTAGCGGGAGGAACAGATACGCAGTATTTT	CASRAKLAGGTDTQYF
once	TRBV28	TRBD1	TRBJ1-6	TGTGCCAGCAGTCCCGCCAGGGGGACCTATTCACCCCTCCACTTT	CASSPARGTYSPLHF
.	TRBV7-9	.	TRBJ2-1	TGTGCCAGCAGCTCAGCGTGGCGCGGTAACAATGAGCAGTTCTTC	CASSSAWRGNNEQFF
.	TRBV5-4	.	TRBJ1-2	TGTGCCAGCAGCTTACAGGTGGATGGCTACACCTTC	CASSLQVDGYTF
.	TRBV28	TRBD1	TRBJ1-1	TGTGCCAGCAGTTCACAGGGGAGTGAGAACACTGAAGCTTTCTTT	CASSSQGSENTEAFF
.	TRBV7-2	.	TRBJ2-2	TGTGCCAGCAGCTTAGCCCGGCTAGCCGGGGAGCTGTTTTTT	CASSLARLAGELFF
few	TRBV20-1	.	TRBJ1-2	TGCAGTGCTAGTTCCCGGGATTTTGATAACTATGGCTACACCTTC	CSASSRDFDNYGYTF
.	TRBV4-2	TRBD2	TRBJ2-1	TGTGCCAGCAGCCAAGATACCAGCGGGGGGGGGAATGAGCAGTTCTTC	CASSQDTSGGGNEQFF
.	TRBV9	TRBD1	TRBJ1-1	TGTGCCAGCAGCGTTGGACAGGGGCGGTCCACTGAAGCTTTCTTT	CASSVGQGRSTEAFF
.	TRBV19	.	TRBJ2-3	TGTGCCAGTACGATGGGGAGCGCAGATACGCAGTATTTT	CASTMGSADTQYF
.	TRBV5-6	TRBD2	TRBJ2-1	TGTGCCAGCAGCTTAGGTCCCAGCGGGAGTATTTATGAGCAGTTCTTC	CASSLGPSGSIYEQFF